One and the same sample provided the 8 T cell receptor beta chains below, sequenced in a study of Tregs in tolerant kidney transplant recipients. The protocol was immunoSEQ multiplex PCR, while the TCRdb copy is restricted to in-frame clones and leaves out a portion. Among roughly 80,000 clones, 95% to 98% were seen once, and the ten largest hold 0.56%. The sample consisted of CD4+ T cells from blood, taken before the transplant. These receptors were taken from a human donor who received a combined kidney and bone marrow transplant.

This clone appeared a single time. J is TRBJ2-5 and V is TRBV6-5; D uncertain. Looked up from germline, CDR1 is MNHEY and CDR2 is SVGAGI. This CDR3 has 15 amino acids. The ends were cut back, 4 bases at V and 4 bases at J, with 16 bases in the middle. The DNA of the CDR3 is TGTGCCAGCAGTTCCCGCTTTGGTAGCATAGAGACCCAGTACTTC. Protein: CASSSRFGSIETQYF.

DNA of the CDR3: TGTGCCAGCAGCTCCGGGACAGGGGCCCACTATGGCTACACCTTC. This translates into CASSSGTGAHYGYTF. The rearrangement links TRBV5-5 to TRBJ1-2; 10 nucleotides agree with TRBD1. This CDR3 region has 15 residues. V trimming: 3 bases; J trimming: 3 bases; junction bases outside the gene matches: 5. Germline CDR1 and CDR2: SGHKS and YYEKEE (reference sequence).

The chain combines TRBV14 with TRBJ2-7, with D tentatively TRBD2 (5 bases). V dropped 1 base and J dropped 7 bases, with 11 bases sitting between them. This CDR3 is built from 13 residues. Germline lookup yields CDR1 SGHDN and CDR2 FVKESK. In DNA, the CDR3 is TGTGCCAGCAGCCAAGCTGGAGGCTGGGAGCAGTACTTC. Translation: CASSQAGGWEQYF.

This chain links TRBV12-5 with TRBJ2-7; 9 bases are shared with TRBD2. The trim removed 4 bases at V and 5 bases at J, leaving 15 bases unmatched. There are 17 residues in the CDR3. The germline gives CDR1 LGHNT, CDR2 FRNRAP. CDR3 residues: CASGWQFGAGGLNEQYF. As DNA, the CDR3 is TGTGCTAGTGGTTGGCAATTCGGGGCGGGAGGGCTAAACGAGCAGTACTTC.

Note on this clone: Because the CDR3's place on the DNA is in doubt, the DNA is left out and the CDR3 is given as listed by TCRdb. The chain employs TRBV21-1 and TRBJ1-1; no DNA check was done on the table's D call, TRBD1. TRBV21-1 has pseudogene status. The length of the CDR3 is 14 amino acids, counting both ends. CDR3 region: CARSFGQGNTEAFF.

The chain couples TRBV18 to TRBJ2-7; TRBD1 is a possible D gene (5 bases). V lost 0 bases and J 8 bases, leaving 14 bases between the germline ends. CDR1 and CDR2 (germline): KGHSH, LQKENI. The CDR3 sequence is 14 residues long. CDR3 in DNA: TGTGCCAGCTCACCACCGTCCGCCGACAGAAAGCAGTACTTC. Amino acid sequence: CASSPPSADRKQYF.

The chain carries TRBV7-2 and TRBJ2-5; D gene unclear. The CDR3 length is 11 residues. In germline, CDR1 is SGHTA, CDR2 FQGNSA. Trimming cost V 5 bases and J 3 bases, with 4 bases left between them. The CDR3 sequence: CASSPKETQYF. The CDR3 DNA is TGTGCCAGCAGCCCTAAAGAGACCCAGTACTTC.

The J gene is TRBJ2-3, the V gene TRBV30; tentative D call: TRBD2 (6 bases). This CDR3 is built from 17 residues. Germline V gene data show CDR1 as GTSNPN and CDR2 as SVGIG (reference sequence). Trimming took 2 bases from V and 5 from J, leaving 23 bases between them. The CDR3 loop is CAWSQEIREKVRDTQYF. In DNA, the CDR3 is TGTGCCTGGAGTCAAGAGATCCGGGAGAAGGTTAGAGATACGCAGTATTTT.